Detailed here is one TCR beta chain. No antigen is known for it. The data are from a study of blood T cells in healthy people across ages. Findings and limits, study-wide: Estimated diversity that came from one million T cells was considered an underestimate. Across the age range, TCR beta diversity per million T cells fell in a roughly linear way.

V lost 8 bases to trimming and J lost 4 bases, with 17 bases between them. The V gene's germline CDR1 is DFQATT and CDR2 SNEGSKA (reference sequence). The CDR3 consists of 13 residues. A second PCR, run for about 7 to 12 cycles, used a sample-barcoded 5' primer plus a J-beta primer mix. TCRdb processed the 5' RACE reads anew with MiXCR; each CDR3 protein has one entry. The sample gives roughly 1,800,000 distinct CDR3 sequences, roughly 52% of which show up once; 2.1% is in the top ten. The sample was blood. The sequence derives from a woman in her 40s in good health. The rearrangement links TRBV20-1 to TRBJ1-2, with a weak D call TRBD1 (5 bases). Here the CDR3 reads CSQRVPGFYGYTF. CDR3 bases: TGCAGTCAACGCGTCCCAGGGTTCTATGGCTACACCTTC.